The 13 T cell receptor beta chains below come from one sample, sequenced in a study of blood T cell repertoires in COVID-19 (dated by TCRdb to the early 2020s). Library preparation used the immunoSEQ multiplex PCR assay. The source is immuneACCESS, and TCRdb retained only in-frame sequences with V and J called. Part of the clones is not carried over; for the studies checked, unresolved V genes explain less than half of this, and the remainder is unexplained. This sample holds 30,000 to 50,000 clones; about 87% were observed only once. Of the sample, around 24% is held by the ten largest clones. The sequencing sample was made of peripheral blood. These receptors were obtained from a man aged 50 to 59 with active or convalescent COVID-19.

The V call is TRBV28, the J call TRBJ2-1; 8 nucleotides line up with TRBD2. The germline CDR1 and CDR2 sequences are MDHEN and SYDVKM. The CDR3 loop spans 16 amino acids. V was clipped by 5 bases and J by 5 bases; unmatched bases: 11. The CDR3 bases are TGTGCCAGCAGTCCCCCCCCGGGACTAGGGAACAATGAGCAGTTCTTC. This gives the protein CASSPPPGLGNNEQFF.

The chain combines TRBV12-3 or TRBV12-4 with TRBJ1-1, with TRBD1 matching over 8 bases. The CDR3 loop spans 13 amino acids. J was trimmed by 4 bases and V by 6 bases; bases with no gene match: 4. As DNA, the CDR3 is TGTGCCAGCAGGGACAGGGAATCCACTGAAGCTTTCTTT. This sequence encodes CASRDRESTEAFF.

The chain couples TRBV3-1 (or the pseudogene TRBV3-2) to TRBJ1-3; tentatively, D is TRBD1 (5 bases). This CDR3 has 16 amino acids. Trimming left V 1 base short and J 2 bases short, with 12 bases between. Looked up from germline, CDR1 is LGHDT and CDR2 is YNNKEL (reference sequence). The CDR3, as DNA: TGTGCCAGCAGCCAAGCGGGGGTCCGTACTGGAAACACCATATATTTT. It translates to CASSQAGVRTGNTIYF.

The V gene is TRBV3-1 (or the pseudogene TRBV3-2), the J gene TRBJ1-1; D is uncertain. V was clipped by 0 bases and J by 1 base, with 9 bases between them. CDR1 and CDR2 (germline): LGHDT, YNNKEL (reference sequence). The CDR3 length is 15 residues. The CDR3 DNA sequence: TGTGCCAGCAGCCAAGATCCGCCAGGGAACACTGAAGCTTTCTTT. The encoded protein is CASSQDPPGNTEAFF.

The chain recombines TRBV21-1 with TRBJ1-3; TRBD1 was called by the table and not checked on the DNA. TRBV21-1 is a known pseudogene. The CDR3 length is 19 residues. This CDR3 is CASRGVETGEMESGNTIYF. CDR3 nucleotide sequence: TGTGCCAGCAGGGGAGTGGAGACAGGGGAGATGGAGTCTGGAAACACCATATATTTT.

The chain links TRBV7-3 to TRBJ2-1; 9 bases are a match to TRBD2. V gave up 1 base and J gave up 5 bases; unmatched junction bases: 6. CDR3 length: 16 residues. Germline CDR1 SGHTA, CDR2 FQGTGA. In nucleotides, the CDR3 is TGTGCCAGCAGCTTAAGTGGTAGCGGGGGACACAATGAGCAGTTCTTC. It yields the protein CASSLSGSGGHNEQFF.

V usage is TRBV7-9 and J usage is TRBJ2-5; possible D gene TRBD2, 6 bases. Trimming stripped 4 bases from V and 7 bases from J, with 19 bases between. Germline CDR1 SEHNR, CDR2 FQNEAQ (reference sequence). This CDR3 is 15 amino acids long. The CDR3 coding sequence is TGTGCCAGCAGCTCCCGGGACTCCCCAGCCAGGACCCAGTACTTC. Its protein is CASSSRDSPARTQYF. Variable domain in full (rest from reference TRBV7-9 and TRBJ2-5): DTGVSQNPRHKITKRGQNVTFRCDPISEHNRLYWYRQTLGQGPEFLTYFQNEAQLEKSRLLSDRFSAERPKGSFSTLEIQRTEQGDSAMYLCASSSRDSPARTQYFGPGTRLLVL.

This chain joins TRBV7-3 and TRBJ2-3; 7 nucleotides line up with TRBD1. Germline V gene lookup returns CDR1 SGHTA and CDR2 FQGTGA. The ends lost 5 bases at V and 0 bases at J; junction bases unmatched: 8. The CDR3 covers 16 residues. The CDR3 region is CASSALTGTSTDTQYF. The CDR3 coding sequence is TGTGCCAGCAGCGCATTGACAGGGACGAGCACAGATACGCAGTATTTT. The full variable domain, in which reference TRBV7-3 and TRBJ2-3 provide the parts outside the CDR3, is GAGVSQTPSNKVTEKGKYVELRCDPISGHTALYWYRQSLGQGPEFLIYFQGTGAADDSGLPNDRFFAVRPEGSVSTLKIQRTERGDSAVYLCASSALTGTSTDTQYFGPGTRLTVL.

This clone was counted a single time. The V call is TRBV5-1, the J call TRBJ2-1, with D perhaps matching TRBD1 (6 bases). Germline lookup yields CDR1 SGHRS and CDR2 YFSETQ. With 4 bases removed from V and 6 bases from J, the gap between germline ends came to 17 bases. The CDR3 covers 15 residues. The CDR3 DNA follows: TGCGCCAGCAGCGTGACAGGCTACGATGGCAATGAGCAGTTCTTC. Encoded protein: CASSVTGYDGNEQFF.

There are a few counts of this clone. The chain uses TRBV5-1 and TRBJ2-3, with TRBD2 identical over 10 bases. With 0 bases clipped from V and 4 bases from J, the junction kept 14 bases outside the gene matches. This CDR3 has 19 residues. CDR1 and CDR2 (germline): SGHRS, YFSETQ. CDR3 residues: CASSLAPAGGHRAADTQYF. As DNA, the CDR3 is TGCGCCAGCAGCTTGGCCCCAGCGGGAGGGCACAGGGCGGCAGATACGCAGTATTTT. The full variable domain, its missing parts supplied by reference TRBV5-1 and TRBJ2-3, is KAGVTQTPRYLIKTRGQQVTLSCSPISGHRSVSWYQQTPGQGLQFLFEYFSETQRNKGNFPGRFSGRQFSNSRSEMNVSTLELGDSALYLCASSLAPAGGHRAADTQYFGPGTRLTVL.

The chain recombines TRBV4-2 with TRBJ2-1, with TRBD2 as a possible D gene (5 bases). Trimming pared 0 bases from V and 10 bases from J, leaving 10 bases between. The CDR3 runs to 13 residues. Per germline, CDR1 LGHNA and CDR2 YNFKEQ. The CDR3 DNA reads as TGTGCCAGCAGCCAAGATAAGATAGCGGAGCAGTTCTTC. It is translated as CASSQDKIAEQFF.

The genes are TRBV7-8 and TRBJ1-5; 8 nucleotides line up with TRBD1. Germline V lookup: CDR1 SGHVS, CDR2 FQNEAQ. The trim removed 5 bases at V and 8 bases at J, leaving 5 bases unmatched. The CDR3 contains 13 residues. CDR3 nucleotides: TGTGCCAGCAGCGGAAACAGGGGGGAGCCCCAGCATTTT. Residues: CASSGNRGEPQHF.

V is TRBV14 and J is TRBJ1-2; tentatively, D is TRBD1 (5 bases). The germline CDR1 and CDR2 sequences are SGHDN and FVKESK. The CDR3 is 13 amino acids. Trimming took off 1 base at V and 3 bases at J, with 6 bases between the two ends. CDR3 in amino acids: CASSQGQYYGYTF. CDR3 coding DNA: TGTGCCAGCAGCCAAGGACAGTACTATGGCTACACCTTC.